This T cell receptor (beta chain) appears in the sequencing data of a study of shared clonotypes between healthy human individuals. Concerning this clone itself: Its antigen is as yet unknown.

Overall study results and limits: Among the subsets, naive ones generally showed larger estimated richness than memory ones.

This CDR3 region has 12 residues. Germline V gene data show CDR1 as SGHNT and CDR2 as YENEEA. V was trimmed by 2 bases and J by 3 bases, leaving 2 bases between them. Naivety among CD8 cells was defined by CD45RO negativity and positive CCR7 selection, thereby excluding terminally differentiated effector memory CD45RA+ cells. Per the original data handling: Junction-only sequences produced by ImmunoSEQ had no quality scores, so filtering differed. Sequencing used immunoSEQ multiplex PCR; TCRdb keeps in-frame clones, though not all of them. For V, J and clone size, that table is used; D and trimming come from the DNA. There are approximately 2,000,000 clones in the sample; over 85% occur only once, and roughly 1.7% lies in the top ten.

This sequence joins TRBV11-3 and TRBJ2-1, with no clear D. This clonotype originated in a man younger than 30 in good health. Some clones in this sample may be carry-over from other donors' samples. Sequencing input: naive CD8+ T cells from PBMCs. Here the CDR3 reads CASSLNYNEQFF. The DNA of the CDR3 is TGTGCCAGCAGCTTAAACTACAATGAGCAGTTCTTC.